This TCR beta chain was captured by sequencing in a study of blood T cells in healthy people across ages (dated by TCRdb to the mid-2010s). In the study overall: In model experiments, template switching captured about one uniquely barcoded TCR beta cDNA molecule for every two T cells. Age-related changes in TCR beta repertoire diversity were measured in the study by deep sequencing normalized with unique cDNA molecular identifiers. To avoid experimental bias, donors of different ages were randomly spread across the sequencing lanes. For two donors (one aged 18 to 29 and one aged 80 or older), the study analyzed two additional independent replicas of 1 million unique cDNA reads from the same blood draw. Donors were grouped into four age groups: young (average roughly 16 years), middle-aged (39), aged (around 60) and long-lived (just over 80).

Receptor libraries were prepared by 5' RACE. The sample was run on an Illumina HiSeq 2500. A second roughly 7 to 12 cycle PCR used a sample-barcoded 5' primer and a J-beta primer mix. A unique molecular identifier was introduced onto each TCR beta cDNA molecule by a template-switch 5' adaptor carrying 12 random nucleotides. At least 2.5 million CDR3-containing paired-end reads were obtained from each sample. The Mint cDNA synthesis kit, primed by a TRBC-specific oligonucleotide, was used to synthesize first-strand cDNA from all RNA. All cDNA was treated with uracil-DNA glycosylase and then went through a first 18-cycle PCR with the universal primers M1SS and BC2_uni_R. The source study handled its data this way. For normalization, 1 million high-quality reads, each with a distinct molecular identifier, were randomly selected from each sample. Reads sharing molecular identifiers were discarded rather than binned into consensus sequences. MiTCR, with a Q25 quality threshold and the strictest error-elimination algorithm, was used for CDR3 identification, clonotype clustering and error correction. Lower-bound total TCR beta diversity was estimated with a nonparametric unseen species model using Euler transformation. Using fastp at Q25 and MiXCR, TCRdb reprocessed the public reads and kept productive beta chains. Every distinct CDR3 protein forms one entry, paired with its most common genes and DNA. None of the V and J calls come from the authors' own analysis; TCRdb made them. In this sample the table shows about 1.4 million distinct CDR3 sequences, almost 60% of which occur a single time. The ten largest account for about 6.3% of the sample.

Systemically healthy Caucasian individuals from Russia, approximately 39 in total and aged roughly 6 to 100 years, were included as donors. Each donor gave ten milliliters of peripheral blood, drawn into EDTA-treated Vacutainer tubes. Ficoll-Paque density-gradient centrifugation was used to isolate PBMCs, with at least 6.5 million obtained per sample. Trizol reagent was used to extract total RNA from the PBMCs, yielding at least 5.5 micrograms per sample. For every donor, flow cytometry on a PBMC aliquot measured the percentage of naive CD45RAhigh/CD27high T cells. Per the germline V gene (reference sequence), MNHEY is the CDR1 and SMNVEV is the CDR2. After removal of 2 bases from V and 6 bases from J, the junction retains 9 bases not matched to a gene. From the cysteine up to the phenylalanine, the CDR3 has a length of 18 residues. Only the CDR3 DNA stays, 54 bases, in frame from base 1. In regard to this clonotype: No cognate antigen has been identified for it. No much larger clonotype is one base removed from it; base qualities were not supplied.

The investigation overall reported the following: There was a strong correlation between observed TCR beta diversity and the percentage of naive T cells measured by flow cytometry. Because donor CMV infection status was unknown, age-related changes in expanded clonotypes were potentially confounded. Compared with the aged group, the long-lived group had more naive CD4+ T cells, fewer expanded clones and increased TCR diversity, suggesting age selection. Estimates of total diversity based on one million sequenced T cells were considered lower bounds and underestimates. As age increased, observed TCR beta diversity per million T cells dropped in a roughly linear way, and a significant reduction was already evident by age 40. Bulk unsorted PBMC profiling prevented conclusive comparison of naive and antigen-experienced compartments.

Sequencing used blood. The receptor comes from a man between 18 and 29 years old in good health. The sequence joins TRBV27 to TRBJ2-3, and TRBD2 matches 15 of the central bases. The nucleotide sequence is TGTGCCAGCAGTTTACTTGGACTAGCGGGGGGGCCAGGGGATACGCAGTATTTT. Its protein product is CASSLLGLAGGPGDTQYF.